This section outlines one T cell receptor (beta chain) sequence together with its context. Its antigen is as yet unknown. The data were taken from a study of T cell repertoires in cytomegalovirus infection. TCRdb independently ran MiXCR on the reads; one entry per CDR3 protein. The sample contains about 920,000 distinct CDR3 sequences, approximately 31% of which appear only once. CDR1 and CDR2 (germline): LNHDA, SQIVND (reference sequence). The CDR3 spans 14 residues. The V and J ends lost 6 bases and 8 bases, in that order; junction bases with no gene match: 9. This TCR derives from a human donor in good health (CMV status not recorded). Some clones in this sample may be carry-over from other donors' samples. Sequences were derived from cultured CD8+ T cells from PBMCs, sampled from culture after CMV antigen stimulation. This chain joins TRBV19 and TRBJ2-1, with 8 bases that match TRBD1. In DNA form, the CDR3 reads TGTGCCAGTAGCGAGGACAGGGTGGTCGATGAGCAGTTCTTC. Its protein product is CASSEDRVVDEQFF.